Listed below are T cell receptor beta chains from one sample, sequenced in a study of CD8 T cells in Susac syndrome. TCRdb re-called the immunoSEQ multiplex PCR reads with MiXCR, one entry per CDR3 protein. The table records 120,000 or so distinct CDR3 sequences, 94% of them present only once. Input material: CD4+ T cells from PBMCs. These TCRs come from a human donor with multiple sclerosis. The CDR3 runs from the conserved cysteine through the conserved F or W. The D gene is left open where the match is weak. Clone size is shown for a subset of rows, as once, few, many or a class of expanded clone.

v_gene	d_gene	j_gene	abundance	CDR3aa	CDR3nt
TRBV4-1	-	TRBJ1-3	-	CASSHASGNTIYF	TGCGCCAGCAGCCATGCTTCTGGAAACACCATATATTTT
TRBV5-6	-	TRBJ1-4	-	CASSLVLGQGFEKLFF	TGTGCCAGCAGCTTGGTTCTTGGGCAGGGATTTGAAAAACTGTTTTTT
TRBV6-5	TRBD1	TRBJ1-2	-	CASSATGANYGYTF	TGTGCCAGCAGTGCTACAGGGGCCAACTATGGCTACACCTTC
TRBV27	TRBD1	TRBJ1-4	-	CASSLRGQGAEKLFF	TGTGCCAGCAGTTTAAGGGGACAGGGGGCCGAAAAACTGTTTTTT
TRBV15	-	TRBJ2-2	-	CATSRWGTVNTGELFF	TGTGCCACCAGCAGATGGGGGACGGTGAACACCGGGGAGCTGTTTTTT
TRBV20-1	-	TRBJ1-5	-	CSARDHTGREQPQHF	TGCAGTGCTAGAGATCACACAGGGCGAGAACAGCCCCAGCATTTT
TRBV30	-	TRBJ2-2	-	CAWSSARELFF	TGTGCCTGGAGTTCCGCACGGGAGCTGTTTTTT
TRBV7-8	-	TRBJ2-7	-	CASSLYRDPTYEQYF	TGTGCCAGCAGCTTATACCGAGATCCGACCTACGAGCAGTACTTC
TRBV4-3	-	TRBJ1-1	once	CASSQELGTAEAFF	TGCGCCAGCAGCCAAGAATTGGGGACGGCTGAAGCTTTCTTT
TRBV19	-	TRBJ2-1	-	CASSIFSVSSYNEQFF	TGTGCCAGTAGTATATTCTCCGTGAGCTCCTACAATGAGCAGTTCTTC
TRBV29-1	-	TRBJ1-1	few	CSVETQTVLLNTEAFF	TGCAGCGTTGAAACTCAGACCGTCTTACTGAACACTGAAGCTTTCTTT
TRBV7-2	-	TRBJ1-2	-	CASSLGGARNYGYTF	TGTGCCAGCAGCTTAGGGGGAGCTAGGAACTATGGCTACACCTTC
TRBV6-2/TRBV6-3	-	TRBJ1-6	-	CASSRSGLNSPLHF	TGTGCCAGCAGTCGTTCGGGCCTTAATTCACCCCTCCACTTT
TRBV13	TRBD2	TRBJ2-7	-	CASSSRTSGSYEQYF	TGTGCCAGCAGCTCCCGGACTAGCGGCTCCTACGAGCAGTACTTC
TRBV5-1	-	TRBJ2-7	-	CASTLRGEQYF	TGCGCCAGCACCTTAAGGGGTGAGCAGTACTTC
TRBV30	TRBD1	TRBJ1-5	-	CAWNRGLQPQHF	TGTGCCTGGAACAGGGGGCTGCAGCCCCAGCATTTT
TRBV12-3/TRBV12-4	TRBD1	TRBJ1-2	-	CASSGQGGYGYTF	TGTGCCAGCAGCGGACAGGGGGGCTATGGCTACACCTTC
TRBV5-4	-	TRBJ2-7	-	CASSVQGIGEQYF	TGTGCCAGCAGCGTGCAGGGGATCGGCGAGCAGTACTTC
TRBV6-5	-	TRBJ1-1	-	CASTRQGLAFF	TGTGCCAGCACCCGTCAGGGACTGGCTTTCTTT
TRBV9	TRBD1	TRBJ1-2	-	CASSVARAEGTVGYTF	TGTGCCAGCAGCGTAGCGAGAGCTGAGGGGACAGTTGGCTACACCTTC
TRBV25-1	-	TRBJ1-2	-	CASSDSGRENGYTF	TGTGCCAGCAGTGACTCCGGACGGGAGAATGGCTACACCTTC
TRBV30	-	TRBJ1-1	-	CAIDQAAMGTEAFF	TGTGCTATTGATCAGGCGGCCATGGGCACTGAAGCTTTCTTT
TRBV30	TRBD1	TRBJ1-1	-	CAWSDRGPTEAFF	TGTGCCTGGAGTGACAGGGGGCCCACTGAAGCTTTCTTT
TRBV28	TRBD1	TRBJ1-2	-	CASSSPGTGNGYTF	TGTGCCAGCAGTTCTCCCGGGACAGGGAATGGCTACACCTTC
TRBV7-2	-	TRBJ2-7	-	CASSPPTPYEQYF	TGTGCCAGCAGCCCCCCCACCCCGTACGAGCAGTACTTC
TRBV5-1	-	TRBJ2-2	-	CASTSAANTGELFF	TGCGCCAGCACCTCAGCCGCGAACACCGGGGAGCTGTTTTTT
TRBV5-1	-	TRBJ2-7	-	CASSLVGGEQYF	TGCGCCAGCAGCTTGGTAGGGGGCGAGCAGTACTTC
TRBV12-3/TRBV12-4	-	TRBJ1-5	-	CASSLGSGSNQPQHF	TGTGCCAGCAGTTTAGGTTCCGGGAGCAATCAGCCCCAGCATTTT
TRBV20-1	-	TRBJ2-3	-	CSAREYDTQYF	TGCAGTGCTAGAGAGTACGATACGCAGTATTTT
TRBV6-1	-	TRBJ1-2	once	CASSRGEGRSSYGYTF	TGTGCCAGCAGTAGGGGGGAGGGGCGGTCATCCTATGGCTACACCTTC
TRBV5-1	-	TRBJ2-1	-	CASSLGRDNEQFF	TGCGCCAGCAGCTTGGGACGGGACAATGAGCAGTTCTTC
TRBV18	-	TRBJ1-5	-	CASSVLSWPQHF	TGTGCCAGCTCAGTTCTAAGTTGGCCCCAGCATTTT
TRBV29-1	-	TRBJ1-4	once	CSVERRDLGEKLFF	TGCAGCGTTGAACGCCGGGACTTGGGGGAAAAACTGTTTTTT
TRBV6-2/TRBV6-3	-	TRBJ2-2	-	CASSYRDTGELFF	TGTGCCAGCAGTTACAGGGACACCGGGGAGCTGTTTTTT
TRBV5-1	-	TRBJ2-5	-	CASSLGRGWETQYF	TGCGCCAGCAGCTTGGGTCGGGGCTGGGAGACCCAGTACTTC
TRBV27	TRBD2	TRBJ2-5	once	CASSSLAGPQETQYF	TGTGCCAGCAGTTCTCTAGCGGGACCACAAGAGACCCAGTACTTC